This T cell receptor (beta chain) was recovered during a study of cytomegalovirus exposure and HLA in healthy donors. Study-wide results and caveats: A list of approximately 160 TCR beta chains associated with cytomegalovirus was given. In a later analysis, common viral pathogens appeared linked to several of the most significant clusters. It is likely that the observed cluster of highly shared sequence variants was a sequencing artifact.

This clone occurred a few times. Its antigen is currently unknown. Germline values: CDR1 SGHVS, CDR2 FNYEAQ. The CDR3 runs to 14 residues. The V end was cut by 1 base, the J end by 4 bases, with 7 bases between. In the PCR, 60 Vbeta and 13 Jbeta primers were used. Method: immunoSEQ multiplex PCR; TCRdb's copy keeps in-frame clones and lacks some. Found here are about 190,000 clones, roughly 77% of them singletons; the top ten hold roughly 2.8%. The clonotype was recovered from a woman in her 30s in good health and CMV-seropositive. Sequencing was done on a sample of PBMCs. V usage is TRBV7-6 and J usage is TRBJ1-4; D gene unclear. The CDR3 region has the DNA TGTGCCAGCAGCTTAGGATCCGGTAATGAAAAACTGTTTTTT. It codes for CASSLGSGNEKLFF.